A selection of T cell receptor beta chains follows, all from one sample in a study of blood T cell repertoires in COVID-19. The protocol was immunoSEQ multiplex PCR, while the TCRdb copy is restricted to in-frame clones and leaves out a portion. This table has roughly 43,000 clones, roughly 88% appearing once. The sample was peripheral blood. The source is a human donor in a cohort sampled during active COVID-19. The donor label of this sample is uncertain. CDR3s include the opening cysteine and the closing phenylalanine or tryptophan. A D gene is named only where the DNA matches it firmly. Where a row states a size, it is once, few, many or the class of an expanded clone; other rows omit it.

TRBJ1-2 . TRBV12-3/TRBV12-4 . CASSWALGGYTF TGTGCCAGCAGTTGGGCCTTAGGTGGCTACACCTTC
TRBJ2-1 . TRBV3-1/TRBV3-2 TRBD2 CASTSGGAYNEQFF TGTGCCAGCACGAGCGGGGGGGCCTACAATGAGCAGTTCTTC
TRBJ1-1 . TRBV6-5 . CASSDARGHRKRAFF TGTGCCAGCAGCGATGCCAGGGGACACAGAAAACGAGCTTTCTTT
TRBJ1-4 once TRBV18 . CASSPPARAGEKLFF TGTGCCAGCTCACCACCGGCCAGGGCTGGTGAAAAACTGTTTTTT
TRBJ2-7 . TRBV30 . CAWTRTEHYEQYF TGTGCCTGGACTAGAACGGAACATTACGAGCAGTACTTC
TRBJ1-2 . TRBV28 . CAALGRGKDYGYTF TGTGCCGCATTGGGGCGAGGTAAAGACTATGGCTACACCTTC
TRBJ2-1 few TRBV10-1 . CASSESTEQFF TGCGCCAGCAGTGAGTCAACAGAGCAGTTCTTC
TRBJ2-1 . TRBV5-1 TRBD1 CASRLQGDHYNEQFF TGCGCCAGCAGATTACAGGGGGACCACTACAATGAGCAGTTCTTC
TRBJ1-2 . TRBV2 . CASRGTRTGYGYTF TGTGCCAGCAGGGGGACACGGACGGGCTATGGCTACACCTTC
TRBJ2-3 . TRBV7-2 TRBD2 CASSLAGTSGGRDTQYF TGTGCCAGCAGCTTAGCCGGGACTAGCGGGGGCCGAGATACGCAGTATTTT
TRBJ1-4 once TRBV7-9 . CASSRNPGEKLFF TGTGCCAGCAGTCGAAACCCGGGTGAAAAACTGTTTTTT
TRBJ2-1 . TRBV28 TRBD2 CASEERGRQFF TGTGCCAGCGAAGAGCGGGGGCGGCAGTTCTTC
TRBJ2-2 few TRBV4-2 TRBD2 CASSQVALAGGYTGELFF TGTGCCAGCAGCCAAGTAGCACTAGCGGGGGGTTACACCGGGGAGCTGTTTTTT
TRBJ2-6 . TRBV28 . CASSLWRAASGANVLTF TGTGCCAGCAGTTTATGGAGGGCAGCCTCTGGGGCCAACGTCCTGACTTTC
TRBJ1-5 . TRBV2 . CASRSRGGFRNSNQPQHF TGTGCCAGCAGATCAAGGGGGGGCTTCAGAAATAGCAATCAGCCCCAGCATTTT
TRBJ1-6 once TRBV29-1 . CSVEECRLNNSPLHF TGCAGCGTTGAAGAATGTCGGTTAAATAATTCACCCCTCCACTTT
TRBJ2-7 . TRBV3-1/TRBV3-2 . CASSQGRRTGQYF TGTGCCAGCAGCCAAGGGCGCAGAACGGGGCAGTACTTC
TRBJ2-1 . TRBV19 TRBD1 CASSTGQGRHNEQFF TGTGCCAGTAGTACAGGACAGGGCAGACACAATGAGCAGTTCTTC
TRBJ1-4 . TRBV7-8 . CASFPRGGGPTNEKLFF TGTGCCAGCTTCCCGCGGGGAGGGGGACCAACTAATGAAAAACTGTTTTTT
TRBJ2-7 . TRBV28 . CASIPGHSSYEQYF TGTGCCAGCATACCGGGACACAGCTCCTACGAGCAGTACTTC
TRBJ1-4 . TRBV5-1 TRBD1 CASSLGGTGSHEKLFF TGCGCCAGCAGCTTGGGAGGGACAGGGTCCCATGAAAAACTGTTTTTT
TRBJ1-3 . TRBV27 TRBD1 CASSWTGSSGNTIYF TGTGCCAGCAGTTGGACAGGGAGCTCTGGAAACACCATATATTTT
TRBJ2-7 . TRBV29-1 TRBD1 CSVEGQGDREYF TGCAGCGTGGAGGGGCAAGGGGACAGGGAGTACTTC
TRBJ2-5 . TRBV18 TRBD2 CATQNRGGETQYF TGTGCCACCCAAAACCGGGGAGGGGAGACCCAGTACTTC
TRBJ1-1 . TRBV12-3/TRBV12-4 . CASSSRRDTEAFF TGTGCCAGCAGTTCCCGGAGGGACACTGAAGCTTTCTTT
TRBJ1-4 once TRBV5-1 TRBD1 CASSRDSSTNEKLFF TGCGCCAGCAGCAGGGACAGCTCAACTAATGAAAAACTGTTTTTT
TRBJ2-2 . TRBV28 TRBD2 CASSRPRGGSSTGELFF TGTGCCAGCAGTCGACCCCGGGGGGGGAGCTCGACCGGGGAGCTGTTTTTT
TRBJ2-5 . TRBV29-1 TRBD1 CSVGQGAYETQYF TGCAGCGTGGGACAGGGCGCGTATGAGACCCAGTACTTC
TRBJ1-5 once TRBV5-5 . CASSGSSGAFNQPQHF TGTGCCAGCAGCGGAAGTTCAGGGGCGTTCAATCAGCCCCAGCATTTT
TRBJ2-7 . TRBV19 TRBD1 CATQAWTGLLYEQYF TGTGCCACCCAGGCCTGGACAGGGTTATTGTACGAGCAGTACTTC
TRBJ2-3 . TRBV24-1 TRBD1 CASRQGHTDTQYF TGTGCCTCCCGACAGGGGCACACAGATACGCAGTATTTT
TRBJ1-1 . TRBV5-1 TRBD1 CASSLALQGGKDTEAFF TGCGCCAGCAGCTTGGCCCTACAGGGGGGGAAAGACACTGAAGCTTTCTTT
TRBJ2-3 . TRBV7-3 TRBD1 CASSPDRTSTDTQYF TGTGCCAGCAGTCCGGACAGGACTAGCACAGATACGCAGTATTTT
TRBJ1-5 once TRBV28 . CASSQFSNQPQHF TGTGCCAGCAGTCAATTTAGCAATCAGCCCCAGCATTTT
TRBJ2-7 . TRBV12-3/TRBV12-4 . CASSSGYEQYF TGTGCCAGCAGTTCAGGATACGAGCAGTACTTC
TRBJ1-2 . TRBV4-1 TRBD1 CASSPGGTNYGYTF TGCGCCAGCAGCCCAGGGGGAACCAACTATGGCTACACCTTC
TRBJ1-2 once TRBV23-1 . CANSYISYGYTF TGCGCCAACTCCTATATAAGCTATGGCTACACCTTC
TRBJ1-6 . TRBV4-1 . CASSLRDGAEVGGGPLHF TGCGCCAGCAGCCTCCGGGACGGAGCAGAGGTTGGGGGAGGACCCCTCCACTTT
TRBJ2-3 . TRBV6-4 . CASSDSRAPPTQYF TGTGCCAGCAGTGACTCGAGGGCCCCGCCAACGCAGTATTTT
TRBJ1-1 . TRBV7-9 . CASSLGALEAFF TGTGCCAGCAGCTTAGGGGCACTTGAAGCTTTCTTT
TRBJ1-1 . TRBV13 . CASSLPSPPLAFF TGTGCCAGCAGCTTACCTAGTCCCCCACTAGCTTTCTTT
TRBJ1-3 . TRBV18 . CASSPPSAGNTIYF TGTGCCAGCTCACCACCGTCGGCTGGAAACACCATATATTTT
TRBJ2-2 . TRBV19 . CASSTPGTRNTGELFF TGTGCCAGTAGTACGCCCGGGACACGGAACACCGGGGAGCTGTTTTTT
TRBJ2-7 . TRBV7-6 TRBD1 CASSLGGTGTSYEQYF TGTGCCAGCAGCTTAGGGGGGACAGGGACCTCCTACGAGCAGTACTTC
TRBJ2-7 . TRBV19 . CASSPTLISSYEQYF TGTGCCAGTAGTCCGACTCTGATAAGCTCCTACGAGCAGTACTTC
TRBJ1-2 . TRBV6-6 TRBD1 CASNPRGQGARGYTF TGTGCCAGCAATCCCCGGGGGCAGGGGGCGCGTGGCTACACCTTC
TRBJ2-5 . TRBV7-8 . CASSLALTDHRKETQYF TGTGCCAGCAGCTTAGCGCTCACAGACCATAGAAAAGAGACCCAGTACTTC
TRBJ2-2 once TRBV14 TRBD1 CASSQDQGQGSGELFF TGTGCCAGCAGCCAAGATCAGGGACAGGGTAGCGGGGAGCTGTTTTTT